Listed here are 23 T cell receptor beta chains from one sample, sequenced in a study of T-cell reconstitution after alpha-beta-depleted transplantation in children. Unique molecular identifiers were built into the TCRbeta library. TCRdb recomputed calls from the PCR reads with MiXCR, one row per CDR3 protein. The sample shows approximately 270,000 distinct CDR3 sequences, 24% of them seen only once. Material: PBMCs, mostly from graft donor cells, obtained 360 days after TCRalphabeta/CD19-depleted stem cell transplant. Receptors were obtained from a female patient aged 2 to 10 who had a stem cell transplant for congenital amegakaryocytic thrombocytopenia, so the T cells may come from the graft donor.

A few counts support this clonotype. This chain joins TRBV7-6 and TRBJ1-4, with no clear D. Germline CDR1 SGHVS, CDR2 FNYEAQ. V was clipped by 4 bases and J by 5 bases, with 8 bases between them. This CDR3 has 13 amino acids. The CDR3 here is CASSYLYNEKLFF. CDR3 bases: TGTGCCAGCAGCTACCTGTACAATGAAAAACTGTTTTTT. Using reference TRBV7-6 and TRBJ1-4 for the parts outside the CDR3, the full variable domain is GAGVSQSPRYKVTKRGQDVALRCDPISGHVSLYWYRQALGQGPEFLTYFNYEAQQDKSGLPNDRFSAERPEGSISTLTIQRTEQRDSAMYRCASSYLYNEKLFFGSGTQLSVL.

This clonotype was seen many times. The CDR3 region has the DNA TGCGCCAGCAGCGAGCAGGGAGAAGAGACCCAGTACTTC. Residues: CASSEQGEETQYF. The V and J genes are TRBV5-1 and TRBJ2-5, with D perhaps given as TRBD1 or TRBD2 (5 bases each). In germline, CDR1 is SGHRS, CDR2 YFSETQ. V was pared by 4 bases and J by 3 bases, with 10 bases between. There are 13 residues in the CDR3.

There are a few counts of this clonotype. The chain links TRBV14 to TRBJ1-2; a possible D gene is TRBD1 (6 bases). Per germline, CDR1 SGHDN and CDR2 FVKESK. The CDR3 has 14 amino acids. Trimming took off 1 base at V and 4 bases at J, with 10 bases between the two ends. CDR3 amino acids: CASSQVGGLYGYTF. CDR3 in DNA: TGTGCCAGCAGCCAAGTCGGGGGCCTCTATGGCTACACCTTC.

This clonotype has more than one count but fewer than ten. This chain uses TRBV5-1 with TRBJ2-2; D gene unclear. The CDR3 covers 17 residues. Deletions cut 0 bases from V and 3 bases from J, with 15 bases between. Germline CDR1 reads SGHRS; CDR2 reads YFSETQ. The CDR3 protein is CASSLASRVGYTGELFF. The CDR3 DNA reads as TGCGCCAGCAGCTTGGCCTCTCGGGTCGGGTACACCGGGGAGCTGTTTTTT.

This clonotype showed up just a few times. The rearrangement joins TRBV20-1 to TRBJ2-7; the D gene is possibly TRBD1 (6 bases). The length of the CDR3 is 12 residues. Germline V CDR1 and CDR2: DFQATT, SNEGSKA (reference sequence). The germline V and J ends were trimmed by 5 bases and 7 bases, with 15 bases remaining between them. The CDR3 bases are TGCAGTGCTTTATGGACAGCCGAAGAGCAGTACTTC. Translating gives CSALWTAEEQYF.

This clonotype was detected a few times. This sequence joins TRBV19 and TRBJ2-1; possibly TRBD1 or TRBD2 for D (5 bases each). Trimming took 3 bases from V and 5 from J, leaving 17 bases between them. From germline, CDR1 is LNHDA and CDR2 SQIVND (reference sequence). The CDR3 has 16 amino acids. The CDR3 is CASSMEVGASNNEQFF. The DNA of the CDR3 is TGTGCCAGTAGTATGGAGGTAGGGGCGAGTAACAATGAGCAGTTCTTC.

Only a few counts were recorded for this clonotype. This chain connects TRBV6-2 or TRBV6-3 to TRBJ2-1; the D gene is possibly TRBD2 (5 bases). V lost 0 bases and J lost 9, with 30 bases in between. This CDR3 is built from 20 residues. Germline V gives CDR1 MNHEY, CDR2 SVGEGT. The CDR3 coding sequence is TGTGCCAGCAGTTACTCGCTTGAGACGATGGGAGTCATACCGAAGGGTGAGCAGTTCTTC. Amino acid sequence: CASSYSLETMGVIPKGEQFF.

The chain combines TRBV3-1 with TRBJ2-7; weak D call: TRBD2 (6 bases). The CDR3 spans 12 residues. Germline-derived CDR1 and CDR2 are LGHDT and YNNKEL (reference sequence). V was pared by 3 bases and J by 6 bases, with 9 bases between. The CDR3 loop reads CASSHDGGEQYF. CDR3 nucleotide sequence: TGTGCCAGCAGCCATGACGGGGGCGAGCAGTACTTC.

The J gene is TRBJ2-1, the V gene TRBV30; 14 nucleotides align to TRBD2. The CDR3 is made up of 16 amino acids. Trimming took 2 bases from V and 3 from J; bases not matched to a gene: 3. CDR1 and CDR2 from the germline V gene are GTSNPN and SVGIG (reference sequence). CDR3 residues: CAWSPGLAGGYNEQFF. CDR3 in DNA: TGTGCCTGGAGTCCCGGACTAGCGGGAGGCTACAATGAGCAGTTCTTC.

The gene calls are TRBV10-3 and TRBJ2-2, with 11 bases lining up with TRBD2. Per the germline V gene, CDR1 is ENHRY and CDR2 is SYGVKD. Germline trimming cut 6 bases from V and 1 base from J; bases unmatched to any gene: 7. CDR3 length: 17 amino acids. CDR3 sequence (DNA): TGTGCCATCAGAGAACTAGCGGGGGTGCAGAACACCGGGGAGCTGTTTTTT. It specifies CAIRELAGVQNTGELFF.

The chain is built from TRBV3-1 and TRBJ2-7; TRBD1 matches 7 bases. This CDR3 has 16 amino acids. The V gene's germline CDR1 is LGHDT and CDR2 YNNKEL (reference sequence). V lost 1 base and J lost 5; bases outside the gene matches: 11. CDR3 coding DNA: TGTGCCAGCAGCCAAGGGCGTGCACAGGGGTTAAACGAGCAGTACTTC. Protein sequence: CASSQGRAQGLNEQYF.

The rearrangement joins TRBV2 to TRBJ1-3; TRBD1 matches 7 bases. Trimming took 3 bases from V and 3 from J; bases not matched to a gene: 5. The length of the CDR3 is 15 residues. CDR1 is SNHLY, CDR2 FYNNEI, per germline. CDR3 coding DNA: TGTGCCAGCAGTGAGGAACAGGGGCGTGGAAACACCATATATTTT. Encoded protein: CASSEEQGRGNTIYF.

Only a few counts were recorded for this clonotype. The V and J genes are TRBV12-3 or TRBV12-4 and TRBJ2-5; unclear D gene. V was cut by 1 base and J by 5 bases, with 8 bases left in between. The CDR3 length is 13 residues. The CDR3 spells CASSLGFWETQYF. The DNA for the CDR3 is TGTGCCAGCAGTTTAGGCTTCTGGGAGACCCAGTACTTC.

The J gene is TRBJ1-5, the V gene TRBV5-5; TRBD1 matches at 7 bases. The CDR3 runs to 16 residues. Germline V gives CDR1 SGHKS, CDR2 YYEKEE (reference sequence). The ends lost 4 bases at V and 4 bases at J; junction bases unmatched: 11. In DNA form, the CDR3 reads TGTGCCAGCAGCCCAACCCCGACAGGGTTAAATCAGCCCCAGCATTTT. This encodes CASSPTPTGLNQPQHF.

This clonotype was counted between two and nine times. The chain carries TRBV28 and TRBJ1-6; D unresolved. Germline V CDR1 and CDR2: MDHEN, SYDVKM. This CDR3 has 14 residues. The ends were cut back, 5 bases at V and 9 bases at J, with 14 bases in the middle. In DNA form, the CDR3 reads TGTGCCAGCAGTCTCTGGCTATTGGCTTCACCCCTCCACTTT. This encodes CASSLWLLASPLHF.

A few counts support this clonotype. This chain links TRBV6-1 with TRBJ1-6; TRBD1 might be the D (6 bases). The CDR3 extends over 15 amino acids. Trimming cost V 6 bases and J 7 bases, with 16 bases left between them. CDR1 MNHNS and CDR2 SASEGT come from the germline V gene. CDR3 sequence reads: CASREGDRLNSPLHF. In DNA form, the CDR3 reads TGTGCCAGCAGGGAGGGGGACCGATTAAATTCACCCCTCCACTTT.

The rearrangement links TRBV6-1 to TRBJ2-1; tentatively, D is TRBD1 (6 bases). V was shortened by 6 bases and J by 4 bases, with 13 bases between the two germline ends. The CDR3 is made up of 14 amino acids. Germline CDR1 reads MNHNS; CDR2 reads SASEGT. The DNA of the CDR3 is TGTGCCAGCAGCTGGGACACCTATTACAATGAGCAGTTCTTC. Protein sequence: CASSWDTYYNEQFF.

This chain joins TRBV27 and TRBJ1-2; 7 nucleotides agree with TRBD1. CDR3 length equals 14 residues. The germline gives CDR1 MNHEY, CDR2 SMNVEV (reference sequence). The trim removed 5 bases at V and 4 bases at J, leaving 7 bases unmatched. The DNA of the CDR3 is TGTGCCAGCAGTCCTTTGGGACAGCTCTATGGCTACACCTTC. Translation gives CASSPLGQLYGYTF.

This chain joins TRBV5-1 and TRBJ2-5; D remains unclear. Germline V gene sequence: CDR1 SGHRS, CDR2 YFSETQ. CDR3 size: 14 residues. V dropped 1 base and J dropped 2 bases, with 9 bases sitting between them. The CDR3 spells CASSLTPGQETQYF. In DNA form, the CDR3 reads TGCGCCAGCAGCTTGACGCCCGGGCAAGAGACCCAGTACTTC.

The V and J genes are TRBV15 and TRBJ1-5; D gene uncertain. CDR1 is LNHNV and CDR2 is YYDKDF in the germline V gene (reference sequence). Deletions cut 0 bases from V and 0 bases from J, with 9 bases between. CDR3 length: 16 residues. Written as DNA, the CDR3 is TGTGCCACCAGCAGAGATGGGCAGGCTAGCAATCAGCCCCAGCATTTT. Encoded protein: CATSRDGQASNQPQHF.

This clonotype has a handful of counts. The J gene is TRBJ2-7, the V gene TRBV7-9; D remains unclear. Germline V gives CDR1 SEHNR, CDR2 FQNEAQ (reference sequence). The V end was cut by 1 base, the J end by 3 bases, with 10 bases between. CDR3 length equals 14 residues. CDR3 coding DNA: TGTGCCAGCAGCTTAGGGTTTGAGGACTACGAGCAGTACTTC. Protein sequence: CASSLGFEDYEQYF. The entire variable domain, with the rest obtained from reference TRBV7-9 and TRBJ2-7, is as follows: DTGVSQNPRHKITKRGQNVTFRCDPISEHNRLYWYRQTLGQGPEFLTYFQNEAQLEKSRLLSDRFSAERPKGSFSTLEIQRTEQGDSAMYLCASSLGFEDYEQYFGPGTRLTVT.

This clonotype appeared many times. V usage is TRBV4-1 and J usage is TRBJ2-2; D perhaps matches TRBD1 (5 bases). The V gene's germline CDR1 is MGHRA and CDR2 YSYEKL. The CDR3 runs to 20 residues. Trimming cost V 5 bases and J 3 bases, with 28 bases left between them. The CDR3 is CASSKGALFRKVYDTGELFF. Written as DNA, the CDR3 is TGCGCCAGCAGCAAAGGGGCCCTTTTTCGTAAGGTTTACGACACCGGGGAGCTGTTTTTT.

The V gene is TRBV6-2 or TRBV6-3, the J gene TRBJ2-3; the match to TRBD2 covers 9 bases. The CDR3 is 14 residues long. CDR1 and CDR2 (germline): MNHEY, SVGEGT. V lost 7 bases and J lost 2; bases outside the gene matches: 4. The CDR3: CASMRGGHTDTQYF. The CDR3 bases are TGTGCCAGCATGCGGGGGGGGCACACAGATACGCAGTATTTT.